The 19 T cell receptor beta chains listed next were all sequenced from one sample in a study of blood T cells in healthy people across ages. The second PCR ran roughly 6 to 11 cycles with a sample-barcoded 5' primer and J-beta primers. TCRdb independently ran MiXCR on the 5' RACE reads; one entry per CDR3 protein. The data hold approximately 690,000 distinct CDR3 sequences, with roughly two fifths observed a single time. Specimen: blood. Every receptor here comes from a man older than 75 in good health.

The sample holds a few counts of this clonotype. This chain links TRBV5-1 with TRBJ2-3; D gene uncertain. The CDR3 covers 12 residues. The ends were cut back, 4 bases at V and 4 bases at J, with 7 bases in the middle. Germline V gives CDR1 SGHRS, CDR2 YFSETQ. CDR3 nucleotides: TGCGCCAGCAGCACCTTAGCAGATACGCAGTATTTT. Its protein is CASSTLADTQYF.

This chain links TRBV12-3 or TRBV12-4 with TRBJ1-5, with no clear D. This CDR3 has 14 residues. Trimming cost V 1 base and J 5 bases, with 9 bases left between them. Here the CDR3 DNA reads TGTGCCAGCAGTTTAGTGTCAGCGGATCAGCCCCAGCATTTT. Translated, it gives CASSLVSADQPQHF.

This clonotype was seen a handful of times. The chain is built from TRBV7-8 and TRBJ1-5; D perhaps matches TRBD1 (6 bases). The germline V gene encodes CDR1 SGHVS and CDR2 FQNEAQ. V lost 4 bases and J lost 1, with 11 bases in between. This CDR3 is 15 amino acids long. CDR3 amino acids: CASSYDRPSNQPQHF. CDR3 sequence (DNA): TGTGCCAGCAGCTATGACAGGCCCAGCAATCAGCCCCAGCATTTT.

The chain carries TRBV12-3 or TRBV12-4 and TRBJ1-4; possible D gene TRBD1, 5 bases. This CDR3 spans 14 amino acids. V was pared by 2 bases and J by 6 bases, with 10 bases between. CDR3 nucleotide sequence: TGTGCCAGCAGTTTAAGAGGGGAGGATGAAAAACTGTTTTTT. Encoded protein: CASSLRGEDEKLFF.

This clonotype was detected only a few times. The rearrangement uses TRBV6-2 or TRBV6-3 and TRBJ1-2; a possible D gene is TRBD1 (6 bases). This CDR3 region has 13 residues. The germline gives CDR1 MNHEY, CDR2 SVGEGT. With 5 bases removed from V and 7 bases from J, the gap between germline ends came to 14 bases. This chain's CDR3 is CASSDKTGFGYTF. In DNA form, the CDR3 reads TGTGCCAGCAGTGACAAAACAGGGTTTGGCTACACCTTC.

This chain joins TRBV5-1 and TRBJ2-5; 7 bases line up with TRBD2. Germline V CDR1 and CDR2: SGHRS, YFSETQ. The CDR3 consists of 14 residues. V dropped 6 bases and J dropped 4; count of bases not matched to a gene: 9. CDR3 coding DNA: TGCGCCAGCAACTCCGGGGGGAACTTAGAGACCCAGTACTTC. As protein: CASNSGGNLETQYF.

This sequence joins TRBV7-9 and TRBJ2-2; 8 bases are shared with TRBD2. From germline, CDR1 is SEHNR and CDR2 FQNEAQ (reference sequence). CDR3 size: 16 residues. J lost 3 bases, V lost 2 bases, and 5 bases had no gene match. The CDR3 region is CASSLSGLADTGELFF. The CDR3 nucleotides are TGTGCCAGCAGCTTATCAGGACTAGCAGACACCGGGGAGCTGTTTTTT.

V is TRBV28 and J is TRBJ2-2, with D perhaps matching TRBD2 (5 bases). CDR1 is MDHEN and CDR2 is SYDVKM in the germline V gene. The CDR3 spans 15 residues. V lost 6 bases and J lost 6, with 17 bases in between. The CDR3 coding sequence is TGTGCCAGCAGCACCCCCGGTACGGGGTCCGGGGAGCTGTTTTTT. This encodes CASSTPGTGSGELFF.

This clonotype was counted a few times. This sequence joins TRBV27 and TRBJ2-7, with TRBD2 identical over 7 bases. Germline trimming cut 5 bases from V and 3 bases from J; bases unmatched to any gene: 7. Germline V gene data show CDR1 as MNHEY and CDR2 as SMNVEV (reference sequence). CDR3 size: 14 residues. The CDR3 protein is CASSLGLGNYEQYF. CDR3 coding DNA: TGTGCCAGCAGTCTCGGACTAGGGAACTACGAGCAGTACTTC.

This clonotype has just a few counts. J is TRBJ2-1 and V is TRBV4-3; no reliable D call. Trimming took off 0 bases at V and 2 bases at J, with 8 bases between the two ends. This CDR3 comprises 15 residues. CDR1 and CDR2 (germline): LGHNA, YSLEER. CDR3 in DNA: TGCGCCAGCAGCCAAGACCTGCTGCCCTACAATGAGCAGTTCTTC. It is translated as CASSQDLLPYNEQFF.

As regards this clonotype: The junction and the germline gene differ at one end; a read error may be behind it. This chain uses TRBV6-5 with TRBJ2-3; possible D gene TRBD1, 7 bases. The CDR3 contains 15 residues. Germline V gene sequence: CDR1 MNHEY, CDR2 SVGAGI. The CDR3 bases are TGTGACAGCAGTTACGGAGGGACAGTCACAGATACGCAGTATTTT. Translated, it gives CDSSYGGTVTDTQYF.

The chain employs TRBV5-4 and TRBJ2-5; 11 bases map to TRBD1. The CDR3 has 15 residues. Germline V gene lookup returns CDR1 SGHNT and CDR2 YYREEE (reference sequence). Trimming removed 4 bases from V and 4 bases from J; junction bases left unmatched: 6. CDR3 region: CASSHPGQGGETQYF. The CDR3, as DNA: TGTGCCAGCAGCCATCCGGGACAGGGGGGAGAGACCCAGTACTTC.

The J gene is TRBJ2-7, the V gene TRBV7-2, with TRBD1 matching 7 bases. Unmatched junction bases numbered 6, after V lost 2 bases and J lost 2 bases. The CDR3 length is 15 residues. Germline CDR1 reads SGHTA; CDR2 reads FQGNSA. The CDR3 DNA sequence: TGTGCCAGCAGCTTAAAGGGACAGAGCCCCTACGAGCAGTACTTC. Its protein is CASSLKGQSPYEQYF. The full variable domain, its missing parts supplied by reference TRBV7-2 and TRBJ2-7, is GAGVSQSPSNKVTEKGKDVELRCDPISGHTALYWYRQSLGQGLEFLIYFQGNSAPDKSGLPSDRFSAERTGGSVSTLTIQRTQQEDSAVYLCASSLKGQSPYEQYFGPGTRLTVT.

The CDR3, as DNA: TGCAGTGCTAGGGCCGCTGAAGGGCAGTACTTC. It yields the protein CSARAAEGQYF. The V and J genes are TRBV20-1 and TRBJ2-7; no definite D call. This CDR3 has 11 residues. V was clipped by 3 bases and J by 9 bases, with 12 bases between them. CDR1 is DFQATT and CDR2 is SNEGSKA in the germline V gene (reference sequence).

Concerning this clonotype: The germline gene is not matched at one end of the junction; a read error may be the cause. The genes are TRBV29-1 and TRBJ2-1; no definite D call. The CDR3 loop spans 13 amino acids. Germline V lookup: CDR1 SQVTM, CDR2 ANQGSEA. The CDR3 reads CSVEPFSHNEQFF. CDR3 nucleotide sequence: TGCAGCGTTGAACCCTTCTCCCACAATGAGCAGTTCTTC.

Only a few counts were recorded for this clonotype. The V gene is TRBV5-6, the J gene TRBJ2-3, with 11 bases that match TRBD1. V lost 4 bases to trimming and J lost 4 bases; unmatched junction nucleotides: 5. The CDR3 covers 15 residues. Germline CDR1 is SGHDT and CDR2 is YYEEEE. Here the CDR3 reads CASSLDRGRPDTQYF. The CDR3 DNA reads TGTGCCAGCAGCCTGGACAGGGGGCGCCCAGATACGCAGTATTTT.

This clonotype has more than one count but fewer than ten. The chain joins TRBV3-1 to TRBJ1-6; no definite D call. The germline gives CDR1 LGHDT, CDR2 YNNKEL (reference sequence). Trimming pared 2 bases from V and 7 bases from J, leaving 6 bases between. This CDR3 spans 13 amino acids. The DNA for the CDR3 is TGTGCCAGCAGCCAAAATCGGAATTCACCCCTCCACTTT. It specifies CASSQNRNSPLHF.

The CDR3 is CASSPGQGARANYGYTF. The CDR3 DNA sequence: TGTGCCAGCAGCCCCGGACAGGGGGCGAGAGCTAACTATGGCTACACCTTC. V is TRBV7-8 and J is TRBJ1-2, with TRBD1 matching over 11 bases. CDR1 and CDR2 from the germline V gene are SGHVS and FQNEAQ. CDR3 size: 17 residues. The V and J ends lost 5 bases and 0 bases, in that order; junction bases with no gene match: 8.

This clonotype has just a few counts. This CDR3 is CASSLSGEETQYF. The CDR3 DNA reads as TGTGCCAGCAGCCTGTCCGGGGAAGAGACCCAGTACTTC. The chain combines TRBV7-2 with TRBJ2-5, with D tentatively TRBD2 (5 bases). V lost 5 bases and J lost 3, with 10 bases in between. The germline CDR1 and CDR2 sequences are SGHTA and FQGNSA. The CDR3 is 13 residues long.